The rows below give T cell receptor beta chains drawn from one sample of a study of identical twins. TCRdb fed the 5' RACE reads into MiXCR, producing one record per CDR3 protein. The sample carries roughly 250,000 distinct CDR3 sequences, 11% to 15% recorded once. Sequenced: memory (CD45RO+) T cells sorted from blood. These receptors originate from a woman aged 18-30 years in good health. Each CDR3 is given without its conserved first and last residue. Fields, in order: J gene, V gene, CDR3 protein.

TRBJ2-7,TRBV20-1,SARGRGYYEQY
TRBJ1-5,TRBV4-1,ASSLAGTGQPQH
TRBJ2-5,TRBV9,ASSDGIAGGGVETQY
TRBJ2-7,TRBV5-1,ASSLGVGEQY
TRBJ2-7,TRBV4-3,ASSPADRGSYEQY
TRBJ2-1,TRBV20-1,SASPLEDSGRTLSYNEQF
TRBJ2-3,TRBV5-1,ASSSGQGGTDTQY
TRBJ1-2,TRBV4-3,ASSQARAGGYGYT
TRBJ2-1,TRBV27,ASSSGTSGSHEQF
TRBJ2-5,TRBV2,ASRPLRTSGATKETQY
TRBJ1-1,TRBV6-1,ASSRGRGNTEAF
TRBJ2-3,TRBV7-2,ASSLARAVDTQY
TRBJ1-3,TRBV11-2,ASSLTNHADRAGNTIY
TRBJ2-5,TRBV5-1,ASSLVGGETQY
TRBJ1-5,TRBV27,ASSPGGDPQPQH
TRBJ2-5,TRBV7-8,ASSSGQAETQY
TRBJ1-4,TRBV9,ASSVAGQGHEKLF
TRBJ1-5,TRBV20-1,SASGRGRNQPQH
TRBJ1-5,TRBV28,ASSSPSVYSNQPQH
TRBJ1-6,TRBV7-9,ASSLGARNSPLH
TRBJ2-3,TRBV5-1,ASSLRMGPDTQY
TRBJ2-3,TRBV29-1,SVGVAGIADTQY
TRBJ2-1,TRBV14,ASSLLAGALNEQF
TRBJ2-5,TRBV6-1,ASSTGQGGTQY
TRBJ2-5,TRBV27,ASSVQSQETQY
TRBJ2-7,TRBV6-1,ASSEQGLVTYEQY
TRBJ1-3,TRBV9,ASSPRTMSSGNTIY
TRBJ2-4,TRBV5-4,ASSAGRGKNIQY
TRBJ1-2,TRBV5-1,ASSPVQGYGYT
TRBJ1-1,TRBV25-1,ASSESSSESAEAF
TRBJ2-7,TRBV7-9,ASSLEGHRNEQY
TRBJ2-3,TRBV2,ASILSQEGTDTQY
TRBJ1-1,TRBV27,ASSPPGRAATEAF
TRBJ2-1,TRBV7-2,ASSILAGGYEQF
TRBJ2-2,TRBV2,ASSRKFPKGQVTGELF
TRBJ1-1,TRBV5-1,ASRTAGMVEAF
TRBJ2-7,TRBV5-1,ASSFNLGQGREQY
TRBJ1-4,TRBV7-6,ASSFSRAEKLF
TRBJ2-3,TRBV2,ASSFGPDTQY
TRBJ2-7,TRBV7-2,ASSLASGRNEQY
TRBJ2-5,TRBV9,ASSVGLPPYQETQY
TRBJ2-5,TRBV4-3,ASSLRDSQETQY
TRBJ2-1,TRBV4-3,ASSQGGQIYNEQF
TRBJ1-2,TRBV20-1,SASGTVYGYT
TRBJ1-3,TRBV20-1,SARDPGGTSGNTIY
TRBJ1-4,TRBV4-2,ASSQDTGTGGEKLF
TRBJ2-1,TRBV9,ASSVEPSGAYNEQF
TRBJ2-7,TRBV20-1,SARDVAQLFSYEQY
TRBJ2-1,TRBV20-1,SVKGLAGVHEQF
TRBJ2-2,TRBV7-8,ASSTAPGRRTGELF
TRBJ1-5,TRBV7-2,ASSLSVRSNQPQH
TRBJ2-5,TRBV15,ATSAERRGRGTQY
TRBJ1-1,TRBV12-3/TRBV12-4,ASSLSNYGVNTEAF
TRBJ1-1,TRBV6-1,ASTKSGINTEAF
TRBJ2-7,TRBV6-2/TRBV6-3,ASSSRTGFYEQY
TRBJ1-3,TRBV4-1,ASSPVGRKGNTIY
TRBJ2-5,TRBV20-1,SARSGQGDQETQY
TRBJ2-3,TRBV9,ASSTIAGGYSSTDTQY
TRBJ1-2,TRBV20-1,SAREGVRTVSNYGYT
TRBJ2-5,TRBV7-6,ASSLAQKSETQY